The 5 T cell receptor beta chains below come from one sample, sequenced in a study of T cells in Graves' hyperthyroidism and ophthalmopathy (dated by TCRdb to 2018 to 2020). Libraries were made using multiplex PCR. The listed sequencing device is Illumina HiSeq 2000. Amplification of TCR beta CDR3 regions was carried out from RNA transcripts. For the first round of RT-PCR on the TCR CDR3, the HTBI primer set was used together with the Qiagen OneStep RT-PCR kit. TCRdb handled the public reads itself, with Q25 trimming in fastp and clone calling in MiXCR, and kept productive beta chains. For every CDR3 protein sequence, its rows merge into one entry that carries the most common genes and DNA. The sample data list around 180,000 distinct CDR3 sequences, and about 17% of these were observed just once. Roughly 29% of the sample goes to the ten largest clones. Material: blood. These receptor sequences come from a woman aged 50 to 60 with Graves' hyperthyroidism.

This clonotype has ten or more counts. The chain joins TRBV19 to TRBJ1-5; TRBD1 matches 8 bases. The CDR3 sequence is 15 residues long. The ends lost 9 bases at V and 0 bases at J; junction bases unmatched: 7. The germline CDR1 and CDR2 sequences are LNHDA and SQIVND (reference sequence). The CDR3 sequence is CASEGTGLSNQPQHF. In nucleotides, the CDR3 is TGTGCCAGCGAAGGGACAGGACTTAGCAATCAGCCCCAGCATTTT. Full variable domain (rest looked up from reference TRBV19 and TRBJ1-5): DGGITQSPKYLFRKEGQNVTLSCEQNLNHDAMYWYRQDPGQGLRLIYYSQIVNDFQKGDIAEGYSVSREKKESFPLTVTSAQKNPTAFYLCASEGTGLSNQPQHFGDGTRLSIL.

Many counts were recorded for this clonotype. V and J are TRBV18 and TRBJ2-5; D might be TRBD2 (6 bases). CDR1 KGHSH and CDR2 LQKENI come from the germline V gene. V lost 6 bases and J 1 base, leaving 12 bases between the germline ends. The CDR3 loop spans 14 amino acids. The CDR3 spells CASSRLGRQETQYF. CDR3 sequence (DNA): TGTGCCAGCTCCCGACTAGGCCGCCAAGAGACCCAGTACTTC.

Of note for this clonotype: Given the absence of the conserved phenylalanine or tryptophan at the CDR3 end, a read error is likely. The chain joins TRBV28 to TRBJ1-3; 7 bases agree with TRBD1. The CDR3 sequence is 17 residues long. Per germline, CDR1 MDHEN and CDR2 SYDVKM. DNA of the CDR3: TGTGCCAGCAGTGAATTACAGGGGACTCTCTCTGGAGACACCATATATCTT. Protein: CASSELQGTLSGDTIYL.

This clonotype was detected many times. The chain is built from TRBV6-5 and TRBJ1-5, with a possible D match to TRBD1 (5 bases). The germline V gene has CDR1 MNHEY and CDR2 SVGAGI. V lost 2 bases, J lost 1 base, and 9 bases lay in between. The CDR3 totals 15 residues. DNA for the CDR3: TGTGCCAGCAGTTACCGACGGGACAGCAATCAGCCCCAGCATTTT. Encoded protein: CASSYRRDSNQPQHF.

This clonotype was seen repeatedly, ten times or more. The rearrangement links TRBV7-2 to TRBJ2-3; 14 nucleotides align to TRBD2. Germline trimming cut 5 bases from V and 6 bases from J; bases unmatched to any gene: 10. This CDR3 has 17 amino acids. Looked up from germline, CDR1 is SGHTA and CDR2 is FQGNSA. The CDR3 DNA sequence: TGTGCCAGCAGCCCCTACCGACTAGCGGGGGGGGGGGATACGCAGTATTTT. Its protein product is CASSPYRLAGGGDTQYF.